The rows below give T cell receptor beta chains drawn from one sample of a study of T cell responses to AZD1222 COVID-19 vaccine. The assay was immunoSEQ multiplex PCR, and TCRdb's table has in-frame clones only and misses some. Of roughly 150,000 clones in the sample, roughly nine tenths were seen once. Sequencing was performed on peripheral blood, taken after recovery from COVID-19. The receptor set was obtained from an adult who had recovered from COVID-19. CDR3s include the opening cysteine and the closing phenylalanine or tryptophan.

j_call v_call cdr3_length cdr3_aa
TRBJ2-5 TRBV25-1 16 CASSAPSGTDTETQYF
TRBJ1-2 TRBV24-1 13 CATRSDSRTGYTF
TRBJ2-2 TRBV29-1 13 CSVEKGYTGELFF
TRBJ2-3 TRBV4-2 16 CASSQGGSGAGDTQYF
TRBJ2-1 TRBV7-9 14 CASSLASGTGVAFF
TRBJ2-1 TRBV29-1 14 CSVPRATFYNEQFF
TRBJ1-1 TRBV27 15 CASSGLQGPDTEAFF
TRBJ1-1 TRBV23-1 14 CASSQTEEPSEAFF
TRBJ1-2 TRBV4-2 16 CASSQDWARANYGYTF
TRBJ1-1 TRBV4-1 14 CASSQVTVNTEAFF
TRBJ2-5 TRBV24-1 15 CATSDGTVDQETQYF
TRBJ1-4 TRBV5-6 14 CASSRDGINEKLFF
TRBJ1-6 TRBV28 14 CASIGGSADSPLHF
TRBJ1-2 TRBV6-6 13 CASRMGQGMGYTF
TRBJ2-5 TRBV2 13 CARTGTAQETQYF
TRBJ1-3 TRBV7-9 15 CASSSWDGTGNTIYF
TRBJ2-1 TRBV19 17 CASSIGSSGNSYNEQFF
TRBJ2-3 TRBV7-6 15 CASSLDPGGSDTQYF
TRBJ1-1 TRBV14 15 CASSQELVVGAAAFF
TRBJ2-7 TRBV4-1 16 CASSQAGDRVSYEQYF
TRBJ1-2 TRBV5-6 14 CASSLNRGNYGYTF
TRBJ1-2 TRBV28 15 CASSLGVGKNYGYTF
TRBJ2-7 TRBV4-3 15 CASSQDGVSSYEQYF
TRBJ1-6 TRBV2 15 CASRSRGDNSSPLHF
TRBJ2-1 TRBV6-5 15 CASSYDGTGDYEQFF
TRBJ2-7 TRBV10-1 15 CASSGGRGVVGEQYF
TRBJ2-7 TRBV6-1 15 CASSEPGTGVYEQYF
TRBJ2-1 TRBV28 15 CASSLLTSGSSEQFF
TRBJ2-7 TRBV3-1/TRBV3-2 15 CASSQVAGASYEQYF
TRBJ2-3 TRBV6-5 14 CASSSPLAGVSQYF
TRBJ2-5 TRBV5-1 15 CASSLPTGGQETQYF
TRBJ2-7 TRBV5-1 14 CASSLGLFSYEQYF
TRBJ1-5 TRBV15 14 CATSAQGQGQPQHF
TRBJ2-2 TRBV9 14 CASSPNPNTGELFF
TRBJ1-2 TRBV18 15 CASSIQMDFGYGYTF